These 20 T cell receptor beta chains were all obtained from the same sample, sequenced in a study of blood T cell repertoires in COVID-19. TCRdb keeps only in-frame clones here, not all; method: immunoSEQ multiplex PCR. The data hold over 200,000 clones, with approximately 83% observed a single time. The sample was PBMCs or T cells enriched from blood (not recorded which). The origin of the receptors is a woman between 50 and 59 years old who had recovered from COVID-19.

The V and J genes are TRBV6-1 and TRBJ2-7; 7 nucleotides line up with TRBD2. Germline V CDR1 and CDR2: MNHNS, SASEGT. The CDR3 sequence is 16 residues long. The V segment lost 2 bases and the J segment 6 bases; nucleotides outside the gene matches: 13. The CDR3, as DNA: TGTGCCAGCAGTGAACGAACGGGAGGATTCTACGGCGAGCAGTACTTC. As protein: CASSERTGGFYGEQYF.

The CDR3 region has the DNA TGCGCCAGCAGCTTGGCCGAGGGAGTTAACAATGAGCAGTTCTTC. This sequence encodes CASSLAEGVNNEQFF. This chain uses TRBV5-1 with TRBJ2-1; D possibly corresponds to TRBD2 (5 bases). The CDR3 runs to 15 residues. Germline CDR1 is SGHRS and CDR2 is YFSETQ. V lost 0 bases and J lost 5, with 12 bases in between.

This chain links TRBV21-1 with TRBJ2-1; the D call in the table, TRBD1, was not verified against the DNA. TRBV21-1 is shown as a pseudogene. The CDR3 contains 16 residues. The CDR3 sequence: CASSPKRQGPTNEQFF. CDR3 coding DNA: TGTGCCAGCAGCCCAAAGCGACAGGGACCCACCAATGAGCAGTTCTTC.

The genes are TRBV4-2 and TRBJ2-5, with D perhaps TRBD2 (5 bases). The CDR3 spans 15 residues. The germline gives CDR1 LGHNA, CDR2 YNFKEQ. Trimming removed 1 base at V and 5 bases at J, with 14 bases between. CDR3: CASSQGSEGPETQYF. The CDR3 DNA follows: TGTGCCAGCAGCCAAGGAAGTGAGGGCCCCGAGACCCAGTACTTC.

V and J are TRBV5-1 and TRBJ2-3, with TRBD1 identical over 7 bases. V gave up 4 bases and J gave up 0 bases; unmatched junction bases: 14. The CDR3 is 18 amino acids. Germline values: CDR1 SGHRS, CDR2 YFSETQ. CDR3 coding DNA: TGCGCCAGCAGCCGCACATTTAACCGGGACAGTAGCACAGATACGCAGTATTTT. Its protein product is CASSRTFNRDSSTDTQYF. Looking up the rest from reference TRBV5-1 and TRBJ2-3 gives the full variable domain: KAGVTQTPRYLIKTRGQQVTLSCSPISGHRSVSWYQQTPGQGLQFLFEYFSETQRNKGNFPGRFSGRQFSNSRSEMNVSTLELGDSALYLCASSRTFNRDSSTDTQYFGPGTRLTVL.

This CDR3 reads CASSLPGQGPNYGYTF. The CDR3 coding sequence is TGTGCCAGCAGCTTACCCGGACAGGGCCCTAACTATGGCTACACCTTC. This chain joins TRBV7-8 and TRBJ1-2; TRBD1 matches 8 bases. The V gene end was trimmed by 2 bases and the J gene end by 0 bases; junction bases not matched to a gene: 5. The CDR3 extends over 16 amino acids. In germline, CDR1 is SGHVS, CDR2 FQNEAQ.

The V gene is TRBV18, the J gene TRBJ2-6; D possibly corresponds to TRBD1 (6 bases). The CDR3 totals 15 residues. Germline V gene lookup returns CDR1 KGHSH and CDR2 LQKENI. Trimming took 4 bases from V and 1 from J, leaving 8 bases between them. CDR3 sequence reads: CASSLGGSGANVLTF. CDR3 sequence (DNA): TGTGCCAGCTCACTAGGGGGTTCTGGGGCCAACGTCCTGACTTTC.

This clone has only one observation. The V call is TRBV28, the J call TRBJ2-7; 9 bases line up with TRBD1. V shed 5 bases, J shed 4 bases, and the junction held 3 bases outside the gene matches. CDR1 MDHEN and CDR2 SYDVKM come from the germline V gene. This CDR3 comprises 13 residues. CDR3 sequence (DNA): TGTGCCAGCAGTGCCGGGACAGGGTACGAGCAGTACTTC. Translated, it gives CASSAGTGYEQYF.

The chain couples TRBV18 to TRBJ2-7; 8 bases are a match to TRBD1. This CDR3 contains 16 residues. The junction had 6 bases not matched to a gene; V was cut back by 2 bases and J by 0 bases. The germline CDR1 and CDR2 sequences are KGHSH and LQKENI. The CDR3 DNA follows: TGTGCCAGCTCACCATCGGACAGGGTAAGCTCCTACGAGCAGTACTTC. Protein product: CASSPSDRVSSYEQYF.

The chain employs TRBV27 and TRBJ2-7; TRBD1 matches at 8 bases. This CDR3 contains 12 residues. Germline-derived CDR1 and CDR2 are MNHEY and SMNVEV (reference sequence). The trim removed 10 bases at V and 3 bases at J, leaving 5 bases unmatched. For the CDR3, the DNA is TGTGCCACAGGACAGGGTTTCTACGAGCAGTACTTC. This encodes CATGQGFYEQYF.

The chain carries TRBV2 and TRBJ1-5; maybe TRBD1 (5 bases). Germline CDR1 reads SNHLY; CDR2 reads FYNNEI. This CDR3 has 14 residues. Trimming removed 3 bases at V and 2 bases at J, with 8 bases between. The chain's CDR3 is CASSEGPGNQPQHF. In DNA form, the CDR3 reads TGTGCCAGCAGTGAGGGGCCAGGCAATCAGCCCCAGCATTTT.

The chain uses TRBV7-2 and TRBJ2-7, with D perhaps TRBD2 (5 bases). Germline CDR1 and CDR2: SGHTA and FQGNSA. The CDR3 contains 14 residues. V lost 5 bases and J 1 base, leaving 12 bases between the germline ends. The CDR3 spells CASSTQRYSYEQYF. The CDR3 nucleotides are TGTGCCAGCAGCACTCAGCGGTATTCCTACGAGCAGTACTTC.

CDR3 sequence reads: CASSLLNRGSSEAFF. CDR3 bases: TGTGCCAGCAGTTTATTGAATCGGGGTAGCTCTGAAGCTTTCTTT. V is TRBV6-5 and J is TRBJ1-1; no clear D. CDR3 size: 15 residues. Germline CDR1 MNHEY, CDR2 SVGAGI. The V end lost 4 bases, the J end lost 6 bases, and 18 bases lay between the germline ends.

The CDR3 reads CASSQDRLAGGHEQYF. The CDR3 DNA follows: TGTGCCAGCAGCCAAGATCGGCTAGCGGGAGGACACGAGCAGTACTTC. The chain carries TRBV4-2 and TRBJ2-7, with 11 bases matching TRBD2. Germline CDR1 LGHNA, CDR2 YNFKEQ. Trimming at V came to 0 bases and at J to 5 bases, leaving 6 bases not matched to a gene. This CDR3 has 16 residues.

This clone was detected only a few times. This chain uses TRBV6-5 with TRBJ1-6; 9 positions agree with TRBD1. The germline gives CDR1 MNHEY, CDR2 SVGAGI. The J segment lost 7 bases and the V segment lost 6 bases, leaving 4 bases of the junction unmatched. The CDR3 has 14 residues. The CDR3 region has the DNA TGTGCCAGCAGGACCGGGACAGGGAATTCACCCCTCCACTTT. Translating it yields CASRTGTGNSPLHF.

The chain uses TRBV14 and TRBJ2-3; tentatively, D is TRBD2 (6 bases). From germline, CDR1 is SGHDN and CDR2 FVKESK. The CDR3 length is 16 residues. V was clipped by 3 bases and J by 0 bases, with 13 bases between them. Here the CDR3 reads CASSHGLGGSTDTQYF. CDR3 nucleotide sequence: TGTGCCAGCAGCCATGGCTTGGGGGGAAGCACAGATACGCAGTATTTT. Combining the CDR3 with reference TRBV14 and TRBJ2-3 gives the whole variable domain EAGVTQFPSHSVIEKGQTVTLRCDPISGHDNLYWYRRVMGKEIKFLLHFVKESKQDESGMPNNRFLAERTGGTYSTLKVQPAELEDSGVYFCASSHGLGGSTDTQYFGPGTRLTVL.

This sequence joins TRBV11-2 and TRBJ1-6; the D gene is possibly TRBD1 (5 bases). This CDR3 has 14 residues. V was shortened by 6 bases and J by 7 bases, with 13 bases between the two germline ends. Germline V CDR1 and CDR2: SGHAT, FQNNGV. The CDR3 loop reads CASRGQGDNSPLHF. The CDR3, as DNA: TGTGCCAGCAGGGGGCAGGGTGACAATTCACCCCTCCACTTT.

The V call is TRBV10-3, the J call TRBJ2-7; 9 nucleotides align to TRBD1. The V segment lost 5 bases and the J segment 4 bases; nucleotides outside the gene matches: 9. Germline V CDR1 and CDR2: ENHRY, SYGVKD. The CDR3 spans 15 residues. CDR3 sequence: CAISNNDDRGYEQYF. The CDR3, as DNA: TGTGCCATCAGTAACAACGACGACAGGGGGTACGAGCAGTACTTC.

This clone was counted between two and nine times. For the CDR3, the DNA is TGTGCCAGCTCTACGGCAGATACGCAGTATTTT. It specifies CASSTADTQYF. V gene TRBV21-1 combines with J gene TRBJ2-3; the table's D call, TRBD2, was not checked against the DNA. TRBV21-1 is listed as a pseudogene. This CDR3 is built from 11 residues.

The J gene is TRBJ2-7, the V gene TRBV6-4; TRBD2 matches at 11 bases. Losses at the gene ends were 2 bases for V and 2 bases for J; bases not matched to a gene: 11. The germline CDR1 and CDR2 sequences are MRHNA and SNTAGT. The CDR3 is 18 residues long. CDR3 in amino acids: CASSDVRLAGIGAYEQYF. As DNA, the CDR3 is TGTGCCAGCAGTGACGTTCGACTAGCGGGAATCGGGGCCTACGAGCAGTACTTC.